This TCR beta chain was observed in a study of sequential checkpoint blockade in melanoma. Overall study context: 90 to 95 pretreatment tumor DNA samples were TCRβ immunosequenced. Matched biopsies came pretreatment and at week 13 for twenty-two patients.

CDR3 size: 17 residues. Germline V lookup: CDR1 LNHDA, CDR2 SQIVND (reference sequence). Between the trimmed V and J ends, which lost 1 base and 0 bases, there was a span of 13 bases. Treatment of the sample: randomized to nivolumab then ipilimumab (arm A) or the reverse (arm B). Sequencing used immunoSEQ multiplex PCR; TCRdb keeps in-frame clones, though not all of them. The sample has 15,000 to 20,000 clones, around 24% seen once. The origin of this receptor is a human donor with melanoma. Material: tumor tissue (inferred from file names), obtained from a patient given nivolumab and ipilimumab in sequence. This rearrangement joins TRBV19 to TRBJ1-3; unclear D gene. This CDR3 reads CASSIVLWRNSGNTIYF. DNA for the CDR3: TGTGCCAGTAGTATAGTCCTGTGGCGGAACTCTGGAAACACCATATATTTT. Looking up the rest from reference TRBV19 and TRBJ1-3 gives the full variable domain: DGGITQSPKYLFRKEGQNVTLSCEQNLNHDAMYWYRQDPGQGLRLIYYSQIVNDFQKGDIAEGYSVSREKKESFPLTVTSAQKNPTAFYLCASSIVLWRNSGNTIYFGEGSWLTVV.